Following are 17 T cell receptor beta chains from one sample sequenced in a study of cytomegalovirus exposure and HLA in healthy donors. The PCR ran on 60 Vbeta and 13 Jbeta primers. The method was immunoSEQ multiplex PCR; TCRdb's version includes in-frame clones alone and lacks a portion of them. This sample carries about 76,000 clones, around 80% of them seen once, and the ten largest clones take just under 2.5%. The sequenced sample consisted of PBMCs. All receptors derive from a male donor in good health and CMV-seropositive.

The V and J genes are TRBV15 and TRBJ2-1; 9 bases fit TRBD1. Germline trimming cut 3 bases from V and 7 bases from J; bases unmatched to any gene: 4. This CDR3 has 14 residues. Germline CDR1 and CDR2: LNHNV and YYDKDF (reference sequence). Here the CDR3 DNA reads TGTGCCACCAGCAGCGGGACAGGGAAGAATGAGCAGTTCTTC. Translating it yields CATSSGTGKNEQFF.

V gene TRBV29-1 combines with J gene TRBJ2-7; D gene uncertain. V was cut by 6 bases and J by 5 bases, with 8 bases left in between. This CDR3 is built from 10 residues. Germline V gene lookup returns CDR1 SQVTM and CDR2 ANQGSEA. The CDR3, as DNA: TGCAGCGTCGTCGGTCACGAGCAGTACTTC. This codes for CSVVGHEQYF.

The rearrangement joins TRBV20-1 to TRBJ2-7; D call uncertain. V shed 1 base and J shed 3 bases, with 4 bases lying between them. This CDR3 is built from 11 residues. The germline V gene encodes CDR1 DFQATT and CDR2 SNEGSKA (reference sequence). The CDR3 here is CSARGLYEQYF. CDR3 sequence (DNA): TGCAGTGCTAGAGGTCTCTACGAGCAGTACTTC.

The rearrangement joins TRBV30 to TRBJ2-5; the match to TRBD2 covers 7 bases. The CDR3 is 13 residues long. The trim removed 6 bases at V and 11 bases at J, leaving 15 bases unmatched. CDR1 GTSNPN and CDR2 SVGIG come from the germline V gene (reference sequence). The CDR3 loop reads CACGLVNVGEQYF. In DNA, the CDR3 is TGTGCCTGTGGACTAGTAAACGTGGGGGAGCAGTACTTC.

This chain connects TRBV15 to TRBJ2-7, with TRBD1 identical over 11 bases. The germline V gene has CDR1 LNHNV and CDR2 YYDKDF (reference sequence). This CDR3 contains 13 residues. V was pared by 3 bases and J by 7 bases, with 2 bases of the junction left unmatched. The CDR3 nucleotides read TGTGCCACCAGCAGGGACAGGGGGCGAGAGCAGTACTTC. This codes for CATSRDRGREQYF.

The V gene is TRBV7-6, the J gene TRBJ2-5; tentatively, D is TRBD2 (6 bases). There are 15 residues in the CDR3. Per germline, CDR1 SGHVS and CDR2 FNYEAQ. Between the trimmed V and J ends, which lost 1 base and 3 bases, there was a span of 12 bases. DNA for the CDR3: TGTGCCAGCAGCTTAGTGACCGGGAGTGAAGAGACCCAGTACTTC. Residues: CASSLVTGSEETQYF.

This clone was picked up one time. The rearrangement joins TRBV19 to TRBJ1-1, with unresolved D. Between the trimmed V and J ends, which lost 5 bases and 1 base, there was a span of 11 bases. The CDR3 sequence is 14 residues long. Germline V gene lookup returns CDR1 LNHDA and CDR2 SQIVND (reference sequence). CDR3 in amino acids: CASSSPGENTEAFF. The DNA of the CDR3 is TGTGCCAGTAGTTCACCCGGGGAGAACACTGAAGCTTTCTTT.

The chain combines TRBV2 with TRBJ2-1, with D possibly being TRBD2 (6 bases). Germline values: CDR1 SNHLY, CDR2 FYNNEI. The CDR3 is 15 residues long. Trimming shortened V by 10 bases and J by 4 bases, and 20 bases separated the two germline ends. The CDR3 coding sequence is TGTGCCATCGCTGGAGGGGACGGGATATACAATGAGCAGTTCTTC. Translated: CAIAGGDGIYNEQFF.

The genes are TRBV5-1 and TRBJ1-1, with D tentatively TRBD1 (5 bases). The V end was cut by 0 bases, the J end by 1 base, with 7 bases between. In germline, CDR1 is SGHRS, CDR2 YFSETQ. The CDR3 is 14 amino acids. The CDR3 DNA reads TGCGCCAGCAGCTTGGACGGGGGGAACACTGAAGCTTTCTTT. Its protein is CASSLDGGNTEAFF.

V gene TRBV27 combines with J gene TRBJ2-2; 8 bases align to TRBD1. The germline V gene has CDR1 MNHEY and CDR2 SMNVEV (reference sequence). The CDR3 loop spans 15 amino acids. The V segment lost 6 bases and the J segment 4 bases; nucleotides outside the gene matches: 7. For the CDR3, the DNA is TGTGCCAGCAGCCCGGACAGGGCTAGCACCGGGGAGCTGTTTTTT. This sequence encodes CASSPDRASTGELFF.

The chain carries TRBV6-4 and TRBJ2-7, with 11 nucleotides matching TRBD2. The CDR3 length is 15 residues. J was trimmed by 0 bases and V by 3 bases; bases with no gene match: 1. Germline lookup yields CDR1 MRHNA and CDR2 SNTAGT. The CDR3 reads CASSEGLAVSYEQYF. The CDR3 DNA reads as TGTGCCAGCAGTGAGGGACTAGCGGTCTCCTACGAGCAGTACTTC.

The chain recombines TRBV28 with TRBJ1-5; the D is unclear. Per germline, CDR1 MDHEN and CDR2 SYDVKM. This CDR3 has 12 amino acids. The V end was cut by 7 bases, the J end by 6 bases, with 10 bases between. The CDR3 nucleotides are TGTGCCAGCACTCTACCGGGTCAGCCCCAGCATTTT. This codes for CASTLPGQPQHF.

This chain uses TRBV9 with TRBJ1-2; D possibly corresponds to TRBD1 (5 bases). This CDR3 has 14 amino acids. CDR1 SGDLS and CDR2 YYNGEE come from the germline V gene. Between the trimmed V and J ends, which lost 3 bases and 6 bases, there was a span of 15 bases. The DNA of the CDR3 is TGTGCCAGCAGCGCAGGGATCTTGGGCAATGGCTACACCTTC. Its translation is CASSAGILGNGYTF.

V gene TRBV7-6 combines with J gene TRBJ2-5; TRBD2 matches 9 bases. V lost 5 bases and J lost 0; bases outside the gene matches: 7. The CDR3 contains 16 residues. The germline gives CDR1 SGHVS, CDR2 FNYEAQ. The CDR3 is CASSLRTSANQETQYF. The CDR3 nucleotides read TGTGCCAGCAGCCTAAGGACTAGCGCTAACCAAGAGACCCAGTACTTC.

This chain uses TRBV7-2 with TRBJ2-7, with TRBD2 identical over 8 bases. CDR1 and CDR2 (germline): SGHTA, FQGNSA. The length of the CDR3 is 16 residues. V lost 5 bases to trimming and J lost 5 bases; unmatched junction nucleotides: 14. The CDR3 protein is CASSTGLAPVGDEQYF. DNA of the CDR3: TGTGCCAGCAGCACCGGACTAGCCCCCGTGGGCGACGAGCAGTACTTC.

The chain links TRBV7-2 to TRBJ1-1; 9 nucleotides align to TRBD1. Germline CDR1 is SGHTA and CDR2 is FQGNSA. The CDR3 runs to 14 residues. J lost 4 bases, V lost 5 bases, and 5 bases had no gene match. CDR3 residues: CASSATGGFTEAFF. CDR3 DNA sequence: TGTGCCAGCAGCGCGACAGGGGGTTTCACTGAAGCTTTCTTT.

V is TRBV5-4 and J is TRBJ2-3; maybe TRBD1 (5 bases). The CDR3 is 16 residues long. Trimming stripped 0 bases from V and 0 bases from J, with 11 bases between. Germline CDR1 and CDR2: SGHNT and YYREEE (reference sequence). CDR3 sequence reads: CASSLGVGPSTDTQYF. The DNA of the CDR3 is TGTGCCAGCAGCTTGGGCGTGGGGCCTAGCACAGATACGCAGTATTTT.